This T cell receptor (beta chain) was sequenced in a study of prognosis after radiotherapy for stage I lung cancer. The wider study: In 12 to 15 patients the disease was a newly diagnosed primary stage I lung tumor, whereas about 5 had oligometastatic NSCLC following surgical resection of the primary tumor.

This clonotype was recorded at least ten times. Its antigen is not identified. The CDR3 totals 12 residues. Germline loops: CDR1 DFQATT, CDR2 SNEGSKA (reference sequence). The ends lost 3 bases at V and 7 bases at J; junction bases unmatched: 6. Study results and limitations: The way patients used TRBV and TRBJ genes reportedly differed depending on whether they had metastases.

Two-round multiplex PCR, the amplification method, yielded TCR beta CDR3 from genomic DNA. First-round PCR amplification was performed with primers specific to each TRBV and TRBJ gene. TCRdb re-analysed the multiplex PCR reads in MiXCR, keeping a single row per CDR3 protein. In the table there are about 26,000 distinct CDR3 sequences, about 32% of which are singletons. The clonotype was recovered from a donor aged 50 or older with non-small cell lung cancer. The sample consisted of PBMCs, taken before or after stereotactic body radiation therapy (not recorded which). The V and J genes are TRBV20-1 and TRBJ2-7; 7 nucleotides agree with TRBD1. The CDR3 reads CSARADRAEQYF. Written as DNA, the CDR3 is TGCAGTGCTAGGGCAGACAGGGCAGAGCAGTACTTC.